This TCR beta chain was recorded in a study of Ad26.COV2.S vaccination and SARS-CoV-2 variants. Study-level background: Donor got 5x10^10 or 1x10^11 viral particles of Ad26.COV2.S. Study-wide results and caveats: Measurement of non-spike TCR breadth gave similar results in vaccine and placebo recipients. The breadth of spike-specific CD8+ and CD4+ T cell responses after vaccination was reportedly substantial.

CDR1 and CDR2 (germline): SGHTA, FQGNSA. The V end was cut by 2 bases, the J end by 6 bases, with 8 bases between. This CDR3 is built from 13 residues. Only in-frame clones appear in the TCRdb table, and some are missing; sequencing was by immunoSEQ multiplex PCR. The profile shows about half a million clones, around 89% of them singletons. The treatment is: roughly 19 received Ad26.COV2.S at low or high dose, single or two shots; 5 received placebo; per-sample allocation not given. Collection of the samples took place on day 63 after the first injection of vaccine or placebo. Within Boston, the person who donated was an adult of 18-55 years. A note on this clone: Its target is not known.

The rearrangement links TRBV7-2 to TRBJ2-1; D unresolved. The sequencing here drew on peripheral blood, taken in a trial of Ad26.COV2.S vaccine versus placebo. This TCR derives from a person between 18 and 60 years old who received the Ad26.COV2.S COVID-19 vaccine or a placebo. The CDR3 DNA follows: TGTGCCAGCAGCTTACCCCAATTCAATGAGCAGTTCTTC. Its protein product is CASSLPQFNEQFF.